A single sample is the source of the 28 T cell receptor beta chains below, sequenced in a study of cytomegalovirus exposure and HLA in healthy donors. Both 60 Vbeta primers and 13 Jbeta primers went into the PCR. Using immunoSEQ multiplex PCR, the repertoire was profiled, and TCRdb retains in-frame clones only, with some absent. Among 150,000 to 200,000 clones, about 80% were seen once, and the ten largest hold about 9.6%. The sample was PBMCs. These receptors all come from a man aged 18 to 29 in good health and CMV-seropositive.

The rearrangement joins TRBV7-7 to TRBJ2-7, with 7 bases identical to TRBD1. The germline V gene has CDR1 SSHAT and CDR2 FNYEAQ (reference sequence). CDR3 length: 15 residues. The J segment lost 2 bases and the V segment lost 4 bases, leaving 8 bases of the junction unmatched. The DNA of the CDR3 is TGTGCCAGCAGCTCATACTGGGACAGAACCTACGAGCAGTACTTC. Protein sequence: CASSSYWDRTYEQYF.

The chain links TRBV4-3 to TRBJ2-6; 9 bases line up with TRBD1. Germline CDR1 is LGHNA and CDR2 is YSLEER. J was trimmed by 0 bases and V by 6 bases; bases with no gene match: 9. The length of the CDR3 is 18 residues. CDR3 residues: CASRNRDRVSSGANVLTF. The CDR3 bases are TGCGCCAGCAGGAACCGGGACAGGGTATCCTCTGGGGCCAACGTCCTGACTTTC.

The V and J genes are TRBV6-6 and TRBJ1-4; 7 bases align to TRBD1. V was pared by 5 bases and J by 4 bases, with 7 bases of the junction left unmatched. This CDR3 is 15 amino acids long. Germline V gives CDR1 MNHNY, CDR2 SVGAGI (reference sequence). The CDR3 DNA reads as TGTGCCAGCAGTCCGGGACAGCGCATTAATGAAAAACTGTTTTTT. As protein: CASSPGQRINEKLFF.

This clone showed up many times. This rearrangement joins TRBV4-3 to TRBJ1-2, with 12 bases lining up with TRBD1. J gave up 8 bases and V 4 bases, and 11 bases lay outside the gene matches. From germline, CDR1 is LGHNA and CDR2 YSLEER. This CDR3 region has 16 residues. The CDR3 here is CASSLSTGTGGQGYTF. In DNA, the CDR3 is TGCGCCAGCAGCCTGTCAACCGGGACAGGGGGCCAAGGCTACACCTTC.

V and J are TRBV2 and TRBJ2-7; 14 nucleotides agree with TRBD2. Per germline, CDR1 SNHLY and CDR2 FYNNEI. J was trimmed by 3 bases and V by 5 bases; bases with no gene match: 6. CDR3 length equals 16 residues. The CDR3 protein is CASSLGLAGDRYEQYF. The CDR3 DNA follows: TGTGCCAGCAGTTTGGGACTAGCGGGAGATCGCTACGAGCAGTACTTC.

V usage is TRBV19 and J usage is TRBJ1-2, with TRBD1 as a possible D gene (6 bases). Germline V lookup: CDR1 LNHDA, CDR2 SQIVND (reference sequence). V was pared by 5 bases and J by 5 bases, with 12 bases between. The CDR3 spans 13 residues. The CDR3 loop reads CASSATGSYGYTF. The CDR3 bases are TGTGCCAGTAGTGCGACAGGTTCTTATGGCTACACCTTC.

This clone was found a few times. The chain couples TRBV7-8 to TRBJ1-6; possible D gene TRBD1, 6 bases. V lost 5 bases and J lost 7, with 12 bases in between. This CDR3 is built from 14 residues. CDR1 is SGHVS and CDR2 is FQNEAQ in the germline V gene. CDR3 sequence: CASSPQRGNSPLHF. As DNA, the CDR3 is TGTGCCAGCAGCCCCCAGAGGGGGAATTCACCCCTCCACTTT.

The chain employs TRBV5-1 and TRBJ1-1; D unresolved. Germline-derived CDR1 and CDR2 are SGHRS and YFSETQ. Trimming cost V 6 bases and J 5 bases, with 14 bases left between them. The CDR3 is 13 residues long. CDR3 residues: CASNFAGSTEAFF. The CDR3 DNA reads TGCGCCAGCAACTTTGCGGGAAGTACTGAAGCTTTCTTT.

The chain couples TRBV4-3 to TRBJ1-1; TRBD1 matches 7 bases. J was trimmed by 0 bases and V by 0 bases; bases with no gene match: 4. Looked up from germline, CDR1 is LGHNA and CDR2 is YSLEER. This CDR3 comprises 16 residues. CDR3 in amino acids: CASSQDSGQMNTEAFF. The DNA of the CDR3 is TGCGCCAGCAGCCAAGATTCGGGACAGATGAACACTGAAGCTTTCTTT.

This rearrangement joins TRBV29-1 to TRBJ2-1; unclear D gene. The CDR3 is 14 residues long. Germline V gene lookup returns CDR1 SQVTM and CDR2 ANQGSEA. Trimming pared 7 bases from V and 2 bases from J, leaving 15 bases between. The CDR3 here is CSAFDSWAYNEQFF. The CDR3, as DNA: TGCAGCGCTTTTGACTCTTGGGCCTACAATGAGCAGTTCTTC.

CDR3 nucleotide sequence: TGCGCCAGCAGCTTGGTGGGGGGGCCCGGCACAGATACGCAGTATTTT. Translation: CASSLVGGPGTDTQYF. The genes are TRBV5-1 and TRBJ2-3; a possible D gene is TRBD2 (7 bases). CDR3 length: 16 amino acids. V was trimmed by 0 bases and J by 1 base, leaving 12 bases between them. Germline CDR1 is SGHRS and CDR2 is YFSETQ.

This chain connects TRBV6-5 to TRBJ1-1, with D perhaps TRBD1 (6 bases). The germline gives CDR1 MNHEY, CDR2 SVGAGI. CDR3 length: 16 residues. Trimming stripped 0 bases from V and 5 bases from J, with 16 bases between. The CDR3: CASSYSKGGTKTEAFF. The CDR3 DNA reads TGTGCCAGCAGTTACTCGAAGGGGGGGACTAAAACTGAAGCTTTCTTT.

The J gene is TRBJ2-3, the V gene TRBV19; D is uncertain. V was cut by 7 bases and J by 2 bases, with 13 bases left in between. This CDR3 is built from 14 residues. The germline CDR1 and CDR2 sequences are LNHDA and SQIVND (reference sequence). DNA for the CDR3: TGTGCCAGTAACAATGGGCAGAACACAGATACGCAGTATTTT. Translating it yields CASNNGQNTDTQYF.

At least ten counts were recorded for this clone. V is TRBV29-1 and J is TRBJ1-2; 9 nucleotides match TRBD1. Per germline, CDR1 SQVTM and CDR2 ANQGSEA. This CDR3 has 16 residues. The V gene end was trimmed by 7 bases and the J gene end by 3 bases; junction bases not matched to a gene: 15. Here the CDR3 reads CSAGGQGWPNDYGYTF. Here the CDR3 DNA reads TGCAGCGCAGGGGGACAGGGTTGGCCTAACGACTATGGCTACACCTTC.

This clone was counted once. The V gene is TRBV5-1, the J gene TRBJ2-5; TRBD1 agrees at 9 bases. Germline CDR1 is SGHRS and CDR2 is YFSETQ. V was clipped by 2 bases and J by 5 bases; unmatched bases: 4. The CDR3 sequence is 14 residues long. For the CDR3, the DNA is TGCGCCAGCAGCTTACAGGGGGCCCCCGAGACCCAGTACTTC. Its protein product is CASSLQGAPETQYF.

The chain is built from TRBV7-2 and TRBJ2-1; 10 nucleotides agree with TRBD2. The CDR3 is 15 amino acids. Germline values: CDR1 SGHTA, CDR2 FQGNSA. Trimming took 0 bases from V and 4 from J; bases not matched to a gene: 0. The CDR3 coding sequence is TGTGCCAGCAGCTTAGCACTAGCGGGATACAATGAGCAGTTCTTC. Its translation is CASSLALAGYNEQFF.

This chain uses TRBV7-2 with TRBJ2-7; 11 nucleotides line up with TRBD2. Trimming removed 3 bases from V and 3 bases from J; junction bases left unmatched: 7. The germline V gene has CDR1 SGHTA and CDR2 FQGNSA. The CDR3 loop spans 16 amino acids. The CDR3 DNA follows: TGTGCCAGCAGCTTGCTAGCGGGGGGCTGGGACTACGAGCAGTACTTC. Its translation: CASSLLAGGWDYEQYF.

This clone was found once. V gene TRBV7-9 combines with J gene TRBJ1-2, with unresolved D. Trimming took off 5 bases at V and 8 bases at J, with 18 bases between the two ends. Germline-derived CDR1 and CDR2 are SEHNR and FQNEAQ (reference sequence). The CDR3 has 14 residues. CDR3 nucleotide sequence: TGTGCCAGCAGCCCCGCGGGCCCTCATGCGGGCTACACCTTC. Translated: CASSPAGPHAGYTF.

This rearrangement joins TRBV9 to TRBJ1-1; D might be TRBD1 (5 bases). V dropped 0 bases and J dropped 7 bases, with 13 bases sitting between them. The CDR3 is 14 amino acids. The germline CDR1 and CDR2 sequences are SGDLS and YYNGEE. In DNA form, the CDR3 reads TGTGCCAGCAGCGTAGCCGCCGGACAAGTTGAAGCTTTCTTT. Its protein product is CASSVAAGQVEAFF.

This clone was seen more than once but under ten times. CDR3 protein: CASSDSGQETQYF. CDR3 nucleotides: TGTGCCAGCAGTGATTCAGGGCAAGAGACCCAGTACTTC. This chain joins TRBV6-1 and TRBJ2-5, with TRBD1 as a possible D gene (5 bases). Trimming removed 3 bases from V and 2 bases from J, with 7 bases in between. CDR3 size: 13 residues. Germline V gene data show CDR1 as MNHNS and CDR2 as SASEGT.

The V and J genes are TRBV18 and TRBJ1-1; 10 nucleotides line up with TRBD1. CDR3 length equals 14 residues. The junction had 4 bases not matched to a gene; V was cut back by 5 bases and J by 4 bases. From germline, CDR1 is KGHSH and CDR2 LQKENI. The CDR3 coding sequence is TGTGCCAGCTCATGGGGACAGGGGAGCACTGAAGCTTTCTTT. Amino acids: CASSWGQGSTEAFF.

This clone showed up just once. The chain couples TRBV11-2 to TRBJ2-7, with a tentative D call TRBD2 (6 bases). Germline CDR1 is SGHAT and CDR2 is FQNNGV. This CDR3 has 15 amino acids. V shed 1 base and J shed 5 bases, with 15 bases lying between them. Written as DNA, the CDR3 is TGTGCCAGCAGCTTAGGGGGGGTTCTCATGAACGAGCAGTACTTC. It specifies CASSLGGVLMNEQYF.

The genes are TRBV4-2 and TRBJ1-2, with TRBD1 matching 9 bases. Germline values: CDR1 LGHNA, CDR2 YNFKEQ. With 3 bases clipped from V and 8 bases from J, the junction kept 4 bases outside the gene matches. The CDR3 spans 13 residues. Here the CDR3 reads CASSQRTGEGYTF. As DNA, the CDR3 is TGTGCCAGCAGCCAGAGGACAGGGGAAGGCTACACCTTC.

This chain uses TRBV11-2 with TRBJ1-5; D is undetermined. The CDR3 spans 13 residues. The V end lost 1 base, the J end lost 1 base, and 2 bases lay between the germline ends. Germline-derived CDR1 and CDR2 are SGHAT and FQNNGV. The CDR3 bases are TGTGCCAGCAGCTTAGCAAGCAATCAGCCCCAGCATTTT. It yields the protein CASSLASNQPQHF.

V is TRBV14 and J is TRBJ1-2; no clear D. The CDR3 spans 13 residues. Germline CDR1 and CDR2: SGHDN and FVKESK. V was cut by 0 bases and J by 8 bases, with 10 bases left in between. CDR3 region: CASSQDLERGYTF. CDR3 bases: TGTGCCAGCAGCCAAGATCTGGAGAGGGGCTACACCTTC.

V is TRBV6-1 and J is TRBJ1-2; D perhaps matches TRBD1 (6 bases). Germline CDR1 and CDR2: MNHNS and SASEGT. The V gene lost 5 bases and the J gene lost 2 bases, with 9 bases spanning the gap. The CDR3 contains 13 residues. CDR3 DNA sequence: TGTGCCAGCAGTAGGGACACCAACTATGGCTACACCTTC. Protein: CASSRDTNYGYTF.

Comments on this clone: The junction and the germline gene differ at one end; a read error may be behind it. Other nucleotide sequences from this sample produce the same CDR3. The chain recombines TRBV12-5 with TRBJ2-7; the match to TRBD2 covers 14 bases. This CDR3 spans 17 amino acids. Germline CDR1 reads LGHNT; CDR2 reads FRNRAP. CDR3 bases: TGCGCTAGTGGTTTGATCGGGACTAGCGGGGGTAAGTACGAGCAGTACTTC. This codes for CASGLIGTSGGKYEQYF.

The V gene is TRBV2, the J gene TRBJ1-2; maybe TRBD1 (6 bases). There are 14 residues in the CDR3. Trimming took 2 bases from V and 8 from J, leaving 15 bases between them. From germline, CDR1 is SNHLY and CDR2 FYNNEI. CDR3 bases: TGTGCCAGCAGTGAATTGGGCGGGGGGCAAGGCTACACCTTC. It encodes CASSELGGGQGYTF.